These T cell receptor beta chains were read from a single sample in a study of beta chain features in type 1 diabetes. Generated by immunoSEQ multiplex PCR, the TCRdb table keeps only in-frame clones and is missing some. Of fewer than 900,000 clones listed, roughly a sixth are singletons. The specimen sequenced was naive CD4+ T cells from blood. These receptors all come from a woman in her late teens or twenties in good health. The CDR3 runs from the conserved cysteine through the conserved F or W. D genes are given only for firm matches. Clone size is shown for a subset of rows, as once, few, many or a class of expanded clone.

v_gene	j_gene	abundance	d_gene	CDR3aa	CDR3nt
TRBV25-1	TRBJ2-2	NA	NA	CASSEHHGGGTNTGELFF	TGTGCCAGCAGTGAACACCACGGAGGCGGCACGAACACCGGGGAGCTGTTTTTT
TRBV4-3	TRBJ1-2	few	NA	CASSQDMAARYTF	TGCGCCAGCAGCCAAGATATGGCAGCCCGCTACACCTTC
TRBV7-9	TRBJ2-7	few	TRBD2	CAIVSGSGYEQYF	TGTGCCATTGTTAGCGGGAGTGGTTACGAGCAGTACTTC
TRBV5-1	TRBJ2-1	NA	TRBD2	CASSLGWTSAYNEQFF	TGCGCCAGCAGCTTGGGATGGACTAGCGCCTACAATGAGCAGTTCTTC
TRBV28	TRBJ1-5	NA	NA	CASWEFRDYSNQPQHF	TGTGCCAGCTGGGAGTTTCGGGATTATAGCAATCAGCCCCAGCATTTT
TRBV29-1	TRBJ2-5	NA	NA	CSVVRPQETQYF	TGCAGCGTTGTCAGGCCTCAAGAGACCCAGTACTTC
TRBV9	TRBJ1-2	NA	NA	CASSLRPSVGRGYGYTF	TGTGCCAGCAGCCTTCGCCCCTCTGTAGGGCGAGGCTATGGCTACACCTTC
TRBV7-2	TRBJ2-5	NA	NA	CASSLAAVQETQYF	TGTGCCAGCAGCTTAGCAGCAGTCCAAGAGACCCAGTACTTC
TRBV7-9	TRBJ2-1	NA	TRBD2	CASSPLAGVINEQFF	TGTGCCAGCAGCCCTCTAGCGGGAGTAATCAATGAGCAGTTCTTC
TRBV14	TRBJ2-3	NA	TRBD2	CASSRAGTSPDTQYF	TGTGCCAGCAGCCGGGCCGGGACTAGCCCGGATACGCAGTATTTT
TRBV28	TRBJ2-1	few	TRBD2	CASSLILAGHYNEQFF	TGTGCCAGCAGTTTGATCCTAGCGGGGCACTACAATGAGCAGTTCTTC
TRBV18	TRBJ2-3	few	NA	CASSPTDYSTQYF	TGTGCCAGCTCACCGACGGACTATAGTACGCAGTATTTT
TRBV28	TRBJ2-3	NA	NA	CASRNSQGTDTQYF	TGTGCCAGCAGGAACTCACAGGGTACAGATACGCAGTATTTT
TRBV28	TRBJ1-1	NA	NA	CASSLEQHTEAFF	TGTGCCAGCAGTTTGGAACAGCACACTGAAGCTTTCTTT
TRBV9	TRBJ2-1	NA	TRBD2	CASSVDPSGTYNEQFF	TGTGCCAGCAGCGTAGACCCTAGCGGGACCTACAATGAGCAGTTCTTC
TRBV28	TRBJ1-1	NA	TRBD1	CASSLLTLDRARATEAFF	TGTGCCAGCAGTTTATTGACCCTAGACAGGGCGCGGGCCACTGAAGCTTTCTTT
TRBV10-3	TRBJ2-7	few	TRBD1	CATQPGQGYEQYF	TGTGCCACACAACCGGGACAGGGCTACGAGCAGTACTTC
TRBV7-2	TRBJ2-5	NA	NA	CASPVAGLQETQYF	TGTGCCAGCCCCGTGGCGGGTCTACAAGAGACCCAGTACTTC
TRBV10-3	TRBJ2-7	NA	TRBD2	CAIGGNGAGGIYEQYF	TGTGCCATCGGCGGCAATGGCGCGGGAGGAATCTACGAGCAGTACTTC
TRBV7-2	TRBJ2-1	NA	NA	CASSYLPTGSAEQFF	TGTGCCAGCAGCTACCTCCCGACAGGATCCGCAGAGCAGTTCTTC
TRBV2	TRBJ2-1	few	TRBD1	CASSTSRLIGTGWARDEQFF	TGTGCCAGCAGTACTTCCCGGCTAATCGGGACAGGGTGGGCGAGGGATGAGCAGTTCTTC
TRBV5-4	TRBJ2-7	NA	TRBD1	CASSRPDRHYEQYF	TGTGCCAGCAGCCGTCCGGACAGGCACTACGAGCAGTACTTC
TRBV29-1	TRBJ2-3	few	NA	CSVRTGGTDTQYF	TGCAGCGTCAGAACGGGTGGCACAGATACGCAGTATTTT
TRBV5-1	TRBJ2-1	NA	NA	CASSLGPGQGYNEQFF	TGCGCCAGCAGCTTGGGCCCGGGCCAAGGCTACAATGAGCAGTTCTTC
TRBV9	TRBJ2-3	few	NA	CASSPAGWTDTQYF	TGTGCCAGCAGCCCGGCGGGATGGACAGATACGCAGTATTTT
TRBV28	TRBJ2-5	few	NA	CASSFLPKTQYF	TGTGCCAGCAGTTTCCTCCCTAAGACCCAGTACTTC
TRBV20-1	TRBJ2-3	NA	NA	CSANKADTQYF	TGCAGTGCCAACAAGGCGGATACGCAGTATTTT